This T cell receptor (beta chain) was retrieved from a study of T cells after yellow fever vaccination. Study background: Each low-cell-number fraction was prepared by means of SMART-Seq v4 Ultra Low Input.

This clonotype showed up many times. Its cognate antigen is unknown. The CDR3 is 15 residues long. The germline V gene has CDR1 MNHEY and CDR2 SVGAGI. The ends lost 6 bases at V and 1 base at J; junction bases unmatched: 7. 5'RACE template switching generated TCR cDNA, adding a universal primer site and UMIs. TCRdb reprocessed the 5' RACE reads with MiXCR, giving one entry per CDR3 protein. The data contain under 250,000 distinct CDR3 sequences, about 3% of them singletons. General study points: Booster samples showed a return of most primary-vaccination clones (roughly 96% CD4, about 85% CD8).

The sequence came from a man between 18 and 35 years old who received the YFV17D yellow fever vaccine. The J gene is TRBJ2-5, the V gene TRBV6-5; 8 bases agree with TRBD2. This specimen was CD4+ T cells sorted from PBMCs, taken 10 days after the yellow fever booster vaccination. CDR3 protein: CASRLSGTSQETQYF. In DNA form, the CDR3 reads TGTGCCAGCAGATTGTCCGGGACTAGCCAAGAGACCCAGTACTTC.